Listed below are T cell receptor beta chains from one sample, sequenced in a study of OX40 agonist ivuxolimab in advanced cancers. TCRdb's table, derived via immunoSEQ multiplex PCR, lists solely in-frame clones and lacks some. The sample consists of 7,500 to 10,000 clones, less than 75% of them appearing once. The material was CD4+ or CD8+ T cells sorted from blood, obtained in a trial of the OX40 agonist ivuxolimab. The receptors were sampled from an adult with an advanced solid tumor such as melanoma, head and neck, liver or kidney cancer. CDR3s include the opening cysteine and the closing phenylalanine or tryptophan. The D gene is left open where the match is weak. Not all rows give a size; the values are once, few, many and, for expanded clones, a class.

clone_size	v_call	d_call	j_call	cdr3_nt	cdr3_aa
.	TRBV11-2	.	TRBJ2-2	TGTGCCAGCAGCTTAGTTGCTGGGGGCCACACCGGGGAGCTGTTTTTT	CASSLVAGGHTGELFF
.	TRBV6-5	.	TRBJ2-1	TGTGCCAGCAGTTACCTCGGAGATGAGCAGTTCTTC	CASSYLGDEQFF
.	TRBV6-4	.	TRBJ1-5	TGTGCCAGCAGTTTACGGTTTAGCAATCAGCCCCAGCATTTT	CASSLRFSNQPQHF
.	TRBV29-1	.	TRBJ2-7	TGCAGCGTTGAAGATCTGGGGGCCGGCAACGAGCAGTACTTC	CSVEDLGAGNEQYF
few	TRBV2	.	TRBJ1-5	TGTGCCAGCAGTGAAGGGCCAAACCAGCCCCAGCATTTT	CASSEGPNQPQHF
.	TRBV18	TRBD2	TRBJ2-2	TGTGCCAGCTCACCCACTAGCGGGAGATTGTTCGGGGAGCTGTTTTTT	CASSPTSGRLFGELFF
few	TRBV11-2	TRBD2	TRBJ2-7	TGTGCCAGCAGCTTAGCGGGGGGCTCCTACGAGCAGTACTTC	CASSLAGGSYEQYF
once	TRBV2	TRBD1	TRBJ2-1	TGTGCCAGCAATGGGCAGGGGGCGTCAAATGAGCAGTTCTTC	CASNGQGASNEQFF
.	TRBV5-6	.	TRBJ2-7	TGTGCCAGCAGCTTCTCCGGGTCTCCCTACGAGCAGTACTTC	CASSFSGSPYEQYF
once	TRBV15	.	TRBJ1-1	TGTGCCATCGGCCCAGCGACGAACACTGAAGCTTTCTTT	CAIGPATNTEAFF
.	TRBV28	.	TRBJ1-5	TGTGCCAGCAGTTTATATAGGGGAGACCAGCCCCAGCATTTT	CASSLYRGDQPQHF
.	TRBV6-6	.	TRBJ2-2	TGTGCCAGCAGGTGGCTCAACACCGGGGAGCTGTTTTTT	CASRWLNTGELFF
.	TRBV7-9	.	TRBJ1-2	TGTGCCAGCAGCTTTGATAGCAGTCTCTATGGCTACACCTTC	CASSFDSSLYGYTF
few	TRBV5-4	.	TRBJ2-7	TGTGCCAGCAGCTGGGAGGCGGGACCTGCCTACGAGCAGTACTTC	CASSWEAGPAYEQYF
.	TRBV13	TRBD1	TRBJ2-7	TGTGCCAGCAGTTGGACAGGCTCCTACGAGCAGTACTTC	CASSWTGSYEQYF
.	TRBV4-1	TRBD1	TRBJ1-3	TGCGCCAGCAGCCAAGTGGGGACAGTCTCTGGAAACACCATATATTTT	CASSQVGTVSGNTIYF
once	TRBV4-2	.	TRBJ2-3	TGTGCCAGCAGCCGTAGCGGAGGAACAGATACGCAGTATTTT	CASSRSGGTDTQYF
.	TRBV9	TRBD2	TRBJ2-7	TGTGCCAGCACCCCCAGCGGGGGCGGCTACGAGCAGTACTTC	CASTPSGGGYEQYF
.	TRBV14	TRBD2	TRBJ2-7	TGTGCCAGCAGCCAAGAACTGGCGGGAGGCACCTACGAGCAGTACTTC	CASSQELAGGTYEQYF
.	TRBV6-5	TRBD1	TRBJ1-1	TGTGCCAGCAGTGGACAGGGGGCGGGTTTCTTT	CASSGQGAGFF
.	TRBV9	.	TRBJ2-3	TGTGCCAGCAGCGCTGGGGACTCCTACACAGATACGCAGTATTTT	CASSAGDSYTDTQYF
.	TRBV7-9	TRBD2	TRBJ2-3	TGTGCCAGCATCAAGCGGGAGTCAGATACGCAGTATTTT	CASIKRESDTQYF
once	TRBV6-6	.	TRBJ1-4	TGTGCCAGCAGTTTAAGTGAAAAACTGTTTTTT	CASSLSEKLFF
.	TRBV12-5	.	TRBJ2-1	TGTGCTAGTGGTTTGGGTGGGGGGGCAGGTGAGCAGTTCTTC	CASGLGGGAGEQFF
.	TRBV10-3	.	TRBJ2-7	TGTGCCATCACCGGGACTTCCTACGAGCAGTACTTC	CAITGTSYEQYF
once	TRBV30	.	TRBJ2-7	TGTGCCTGGAGTCTATCCTTCGACGAGCAGTACTTC	CAWSLSFDEQYF
.	TRBV9	.	TRBJ2-1	TGTGCCAGCAGCGGCGGGGGCCACAATGAGCAGTTCTTC	CASSGGGHNEQFF
.	TRBV2	.	TRBJ2-7	TGTGCCAGCAGCGGACAGACTAGCTCCTACGAGCAGTACTTC	CASSGQTSSYEQYF
.	TRBV2	.	TRBJ1-4	TGTGCCAGCAGTGAAATAGCCGTTACGGCAACTAATGAAAAACTGTTTTTT	CASSEIAVTATNEKLFF
.	TRBV2	TRBD1	TRBJ2-7	TGTGCCAGCAGTCTGGGACAGGGTTACGAGCAGTACTTC	CASSLGQGYEQYF
once	TRBV21-1	.	TRBJ2-5	TGTGCCAGCAGCAAAGCCCCCGGGACTAGCAGAGAAGAGACCCAGTACTTC	CASSKAPGTSREETQYF
.	TRBV7-3	.	TRBJ1-1	TGTGCCAGCAGTTTGGGGGGCCCGAACACTGAAGCTTTCTTT	CASSLGGPNTEAFF
.	TRBV28	TRBD1	TRBJ1-5	TGTGCCAGCAGTTTAGCCCGGGACAGGGTTGAGCCCCAGCATTTT	CASSLARDRVEPQHF
.	TRBV7-6	.	TRBJ1-4	TGTGCCAGCAGCTTAGCGGGCCCGGGGGAAAAACTGTTTTTT	CASSLAGPGEKLFF
.	TRBV2	.	TRBJ2-2	TGTGCCAGCAGTGAAAGGGCGAACACCGGGGAGCTGTTTTTT	CASSERANTGELFF
few	TRBV4-3	.	TRBJ2-2	TGCGCCAGCAGCCAAGATCCCCCCACGAACACCGGGGAGCTGTTTTTT	CASSQDPPTNTGELFF
few	TRBV27	TRBD1	TRBJ2-7	TGTGCCAGCAGTTTAACGACAGGGATCGAGCAGTACTTC	CASSLTTGIEQYF
.	TRBV27	.	TRBJ2-3	TGTGCCAGCAGTTACATAGATACGCAGTATTTT	CASSYIDTQYF
.	TRBV7-3	.	TRBJ2-7	TGTGCCAGCAGCTACGGACCCTACTACGAGCAGTACTTC	CASSYGPYYEQYF
.	TRBV25-1	.	TRBJ2-1	TGTGCCAGCAGTGAATCCCCCTACCAGGATGAGCAGTTCTTC	CASSESPYQDEQFF
.	TRBV9	TRBD1	TRBJ2-3	TGTGCCAGCAGCGTTGGACAGGGGGCTTCAGATACGCAGTATTTT	CASSVGQGASDTQYF
.	TRBV15	TRBD1	TRBJ2-1	TGTGCCACCAGCAGCAGGACAGGGGACTACAATGAGCAGTTCTTC	CATSSRTGDYNEQFF
.	TRBV27	TRBD1	TRBJ1-2	TGTGCCAGTTCGGACAGGGAGTTTGGCTACACCTTC	CASSDREFGYTF
.	TRBV9	.	TRBJ2-3	TGTGCCAGCAGCGTAAACTGGTTTCTCACAGATACGCAGTATTTT	CASSVNWFLTDTQYF
.	TRBV5-6	TRBD2	TRBJ2-1	TGTGCCAGCAGCGTAAGAGCGGGAGGGCCCCAGTTCTTC	CASSVRAGGPQFF
many	TRBV19	.	TRBJ2-7	TGTGCCAGTAGTATTGGGCCGTCCTACGAGCAGTACTTC	CASSIGPSYEQYF